This TCR beta chain was sequenced during a study of T cell changes during pregnancy in multiple sclerosis. CDR1 and CDR2 (germline): GTSNPN, SVGIG (reference sequence). This CDR3 is built from 13 residues. Data came from immunoSEQ multiplex PCR; TCRdb stores just in-frame clones and leaves some out. The table shows around 49,000 clones, with 80% to 95% occurring only once. About this clone itself: One end of the junction fails to match germline, which may point to a read error.

The receptor's source is a female donor in good health, enrolled as a control in a pregnancy study. The V gene is TRBV30, the J gene TRBJ1-5; 7 nucleotides align to TRBD1. Material: CD4+ T cells from peripheral blood mononuclear cells, obtained after pregnancy. CDR3 DNA: TGTGCCTGGAGTAGGGACAGCAATCTGCCCCAGCATTTT. This codes for CAWSRDSNLPQHF.